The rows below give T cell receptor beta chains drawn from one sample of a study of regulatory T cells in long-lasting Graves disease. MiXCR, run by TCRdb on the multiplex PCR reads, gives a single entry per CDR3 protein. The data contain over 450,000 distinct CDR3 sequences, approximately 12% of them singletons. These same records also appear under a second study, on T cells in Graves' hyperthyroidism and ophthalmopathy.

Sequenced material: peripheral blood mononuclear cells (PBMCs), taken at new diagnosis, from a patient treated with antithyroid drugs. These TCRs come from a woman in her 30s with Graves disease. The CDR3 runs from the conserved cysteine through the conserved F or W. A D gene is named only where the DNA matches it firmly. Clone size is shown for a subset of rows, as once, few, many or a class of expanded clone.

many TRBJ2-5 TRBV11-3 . TGTGCCAGCAGCGAAGGGGGGGACCAAGAGACCCAGTACTTC CASSEGGDQETQYF
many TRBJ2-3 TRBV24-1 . TGTGCCACCAGTGAGAGGACAGATACGCAGTATTTT CATSERTDTQYF
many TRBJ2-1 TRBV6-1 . TGTGCCAGCAGTGTCTCCAGGAACAATGAGCAGTTCTTC CASSVSRNNEQFF
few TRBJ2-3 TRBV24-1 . TGTGCCACCAGTGATTCCCCGTTCGAGTGGAGCACAGATACGCAGTATTTT CATSDSPFEWSTDTQYF
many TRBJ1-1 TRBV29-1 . TGCAGCGTTGAAGATGCCAGGGGAAGGTCGGCTTTCTTT CSVEDARGRSAFF
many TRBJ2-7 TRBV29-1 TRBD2 TGCAGCGTTGTGCCGGGACTAGCGGGAGCTGGCGAGCAGTACTTC CSVVPGLAGAGEQYF
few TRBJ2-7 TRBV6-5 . TGTGCCAGCAGTTACTCCAGGGGTGTTCGATCCTACGAGCAGTACTTC CASSYSRGVRSYEQYF
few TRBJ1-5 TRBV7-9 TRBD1 TGTGCCAGCAGCTTCGGGACAGGACCGAATCAGCCCCAGCATTTT CASSFGTGPNQPQHF
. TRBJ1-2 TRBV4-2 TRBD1 TGTGCCAGCAGCCAAGGACAGGGGACGACCTATGGCTACACCTTC CASSQGQGTTYGYTF
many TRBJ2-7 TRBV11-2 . TGTGCCAGCAGCTTAATAGGTCTAGATTACGAGCAGTACTTC CASSLIGLDYEQYF
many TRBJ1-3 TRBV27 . TGTGCCAGCAGTTTACACTCGGGGTCTGGAAACACCATATATTTT CASSLHSGSGNTIYF
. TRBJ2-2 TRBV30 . TGTGCCTGGAGTCGTCCCAGGGATTCCTCGAACGGGGAGCTGTTTTTT CAWSRPRDSSNGELFF
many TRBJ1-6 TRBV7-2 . TGTGCCAGCACCGGGATGGGAAGAACGACCTCACCCCTCCACTTT CASTGMGRTTSPLHF
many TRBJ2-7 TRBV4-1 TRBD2 TGCGCCAGCAGCCTCGAGCTAGCGGGGTCCTACGAGCAGTACTTC CASSLELAGSYEQYF
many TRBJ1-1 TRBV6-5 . TGTGCCAGCAGTTACGGACAGAACACTGAAGCTTTCTTT CASSYGQNTEAFF
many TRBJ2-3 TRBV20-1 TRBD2 TGCAGTGCTAAGGGGCTAGCGGAAAGCACAGATACGCAGTATTTT CSAKGLAESTDTQYF
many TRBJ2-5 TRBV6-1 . TGTGCCAGCAGTGTCGGCCAGGACCTTAAGGAGACCCAGTACTTC CASSVGQDLKETQYF
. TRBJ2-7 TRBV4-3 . TGCGCCAGCAGCCCGAAGTTCGGAGGGGTGGGCGAGCAGTACTTC CASSPKFGGVGEQYF
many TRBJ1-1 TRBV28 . TGTGCCAGCAGTTTATTTAGGGGAGCGCGGACTGAAGCTTTCTTT CASSLFRGARTEAFF
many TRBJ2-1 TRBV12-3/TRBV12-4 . TGTGCCAGCAGTTTGAGACGGCGGGGCTCCTACAATGAGCAGTTCTTC CASSLRRRGSYNEQFF
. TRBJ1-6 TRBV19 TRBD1 TGTGCCAGTAGTATCGGGACAGGGGCTTCACCCCTCCACTTT CASSIGTGASPLHF
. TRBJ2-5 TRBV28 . TGTGCCAGCAGTTTCTACGGACGGCCTGGGGAGACCCAGTACTTC CASSFYGRPGETQYF
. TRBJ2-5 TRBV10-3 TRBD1 TGTGCCACCAGTGGCCCGGGACAGGGACAAGAGACCCAGTACTTC CATSGPGQGQETQYF
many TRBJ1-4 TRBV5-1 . TGCGCCAGCAGCTCACTCCAAGGTGAAAAACTGTTTTTT CASSSLQGEKLFF
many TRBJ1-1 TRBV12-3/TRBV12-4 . TGTGCCAGCAGGGGGGACATGGGTAATCGTGAAGCTTTCTTT CASRGDMGNREAFF
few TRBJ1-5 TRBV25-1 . TGTGCCAGCAGTCCCCGGGGGCCCTATCAGCCCCAGCATTTT CASSPRGPYQPQHF
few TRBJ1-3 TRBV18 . TGTGCCAGCTCACCACCGAAGGGATTAATGGAGAACACCATATATTTT CASSPPKGLMENTIYF